This TCR beta chain was sequenced for a study of blood T cell repertoires in COVID-19. Whole-study context: Acute and convalescent COVID-19 specimens originated in the United States, Italy and Spain.

V trimming: 7 bases; J trimming: 1 base; junction bases outside the gene matches: 6. Germline lookup yields CDR1 MNHEY and CDR2 SVGAGI. The CDR3 has 15 residues. Profiled with immunoSEQ multiplex PCR; TCRdb holds only in-frame clones, not every one. The repertoire holds 40,000 to 60,000 clones, with approximately 85% as singletons. The rearrangement joins TRBV6-5 to TRBJ2-5, with 10 nucleotides matching TRBD1. The sequence was obtained from a human donor in a cohort sampled during active COVID-19. Sequencing used peripheral blood. CDR3 coding DNA: TGTGCCAGCACCGACAGGGGGCTCACCCAAGAGACCCAGTACTTC. Amino acid sequence: CASTDRGLTQETQYF.